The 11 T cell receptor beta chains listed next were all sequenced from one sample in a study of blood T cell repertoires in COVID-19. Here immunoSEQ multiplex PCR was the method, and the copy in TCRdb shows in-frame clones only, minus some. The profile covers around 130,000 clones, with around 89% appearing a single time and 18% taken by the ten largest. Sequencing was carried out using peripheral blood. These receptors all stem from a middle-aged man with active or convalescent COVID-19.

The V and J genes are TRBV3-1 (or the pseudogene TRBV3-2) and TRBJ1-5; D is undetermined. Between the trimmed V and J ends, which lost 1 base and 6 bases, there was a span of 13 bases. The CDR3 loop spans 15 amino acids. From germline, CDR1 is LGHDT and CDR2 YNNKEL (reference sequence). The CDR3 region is CASSQGEFIGQPQHF. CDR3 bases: TGTGCCAGCAGCCAAGGGGAGTTCATCGGTCAGCCCCAGCATTTT.

CDR3: CASSSYGLLHQPQHF. The CDR3, as DNA: TGTGCCAGCAGCTCCTATGGGCTGCTTCATCAGCCCCAGCATTTT. This chain connects TRBV5-8 to TRBJ1-5; D not certain. Germline-derived CDR1 and CDR2 are SGHTS and YDEGEE. The V end lost 3 bases, the J end lost 5 bases, and 15 bases lay between the germline ends. The CDR3 has 15 amino acids.

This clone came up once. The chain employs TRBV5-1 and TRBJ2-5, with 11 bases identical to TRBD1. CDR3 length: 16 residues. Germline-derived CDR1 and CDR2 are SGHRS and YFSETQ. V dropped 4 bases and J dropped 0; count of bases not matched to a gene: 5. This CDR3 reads CASSGGTGGYQETQYF. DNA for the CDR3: TGCGCCAGCAGCGGCGGGACAGGGGGTTACCAAGAGACCCAGTACTTC. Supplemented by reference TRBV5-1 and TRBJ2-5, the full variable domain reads KAGVTQTPRYLIKTRGQQVTLSCSPISGHRSVSWYQQTPGQGLQFLFEYFSETQRNKGNFPGRFSGRQFSNSRSEMNVSTLELGDSALYLCASSGGTGGYQETQYFGPGTRLLVL.

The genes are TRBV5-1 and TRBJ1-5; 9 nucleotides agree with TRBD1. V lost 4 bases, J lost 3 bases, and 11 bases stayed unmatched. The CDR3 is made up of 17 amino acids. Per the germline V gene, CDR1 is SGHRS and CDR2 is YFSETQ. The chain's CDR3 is CASSPGTGSGINQPQHF. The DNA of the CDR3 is TGCGCCAGCAGCCCCGGGACAGGGTCTGGAATCAATCAGCCCCAGCATTTT.

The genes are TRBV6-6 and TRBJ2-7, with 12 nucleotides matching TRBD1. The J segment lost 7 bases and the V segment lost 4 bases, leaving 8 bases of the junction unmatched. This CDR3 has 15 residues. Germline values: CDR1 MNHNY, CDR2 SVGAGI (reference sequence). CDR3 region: CASSWPGQGAREQYF. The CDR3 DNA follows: TGTGCCAGCAGTTGGCCGGGACAGGGGGCGCGAGAGCAGTACTTC.

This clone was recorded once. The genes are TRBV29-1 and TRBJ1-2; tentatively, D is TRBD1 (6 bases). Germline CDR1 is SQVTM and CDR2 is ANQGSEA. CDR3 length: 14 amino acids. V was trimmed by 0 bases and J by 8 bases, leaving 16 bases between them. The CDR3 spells CSVEDSGDVGGYTF. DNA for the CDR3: TGCAGCGTTGAAGATTCAGGGGATGTTGGAGGCTACACCTTC.

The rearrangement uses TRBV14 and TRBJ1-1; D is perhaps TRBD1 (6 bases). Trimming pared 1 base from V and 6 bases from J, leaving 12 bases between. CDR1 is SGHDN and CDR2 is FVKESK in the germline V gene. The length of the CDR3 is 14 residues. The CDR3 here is CASSQVRGIPEAFF. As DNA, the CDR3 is TGTGCCAGCAGCCAAGTAAGGGGGATCCCTGAAGCTTTCTTT.

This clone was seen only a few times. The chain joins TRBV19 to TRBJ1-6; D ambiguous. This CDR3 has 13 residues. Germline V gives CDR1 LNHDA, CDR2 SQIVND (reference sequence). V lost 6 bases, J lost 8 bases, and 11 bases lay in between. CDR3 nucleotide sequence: TGTGCCAGTAGAAGTTCGGTGGATTCACCCCTCCACTTT. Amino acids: CASRSSVDSPLHF.

CDR3 nucleotide sequence: TGTGCCAGCAGCTCCCGGCTAGCGGGAGGAAGCTCCTACAATGAGCAGTTCTTC. Translation gives CASSSRLAGGSSYNEQFF. The rearrangement uses TRBV7-8 and TRBJ2-1; 11 nucleotides agree with TRBD2. With V trimmed by 4 bases and J by 0 bases, 8 bases remained unmatched. Germline-derived CDR1 and CDR2 are SGHVS and FQNEAQ. The CDR3 extends over 18 amino acids.

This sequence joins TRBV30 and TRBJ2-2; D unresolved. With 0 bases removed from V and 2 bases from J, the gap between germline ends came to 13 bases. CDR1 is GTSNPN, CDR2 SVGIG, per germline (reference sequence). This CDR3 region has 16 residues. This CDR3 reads CAWSVVAPSNTGELFF. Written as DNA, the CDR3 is TGTGCCTGGAGTGTCGTGGCACCATCTAACACCGGGGAGCTGTTTTTT. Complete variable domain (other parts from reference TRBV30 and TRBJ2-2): SQTIHQWPATLVQPVGSPLSLECTVEGTSNPNLYWYRQAAGRGLQLLFYSVGIGQISSEVPQNLSASRPQDRQFILSSKKLLLSDSGFYLCAWSVVAPSNTGELFFGEGSRLTVL.

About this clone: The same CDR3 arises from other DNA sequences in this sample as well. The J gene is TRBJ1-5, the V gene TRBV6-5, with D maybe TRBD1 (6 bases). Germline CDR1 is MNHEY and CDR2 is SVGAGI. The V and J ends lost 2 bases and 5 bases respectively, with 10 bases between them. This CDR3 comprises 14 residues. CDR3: CASSYRQVDQPQHF. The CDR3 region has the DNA TGTGCCAGCAGTTACCGACAGGTGGATCAGCCCCAGCATTTT.